Below, 16 T cell receptor beta chains from the same sample are listed, as sequenced in a study of T cell repertoires in cytomegalovirus infection. TCRdb analysed the reads with MiXCR anew, one entry per CDR3 protein. This table holds under 50,000 distinct CDR3 sequences, roughly 20% found once. No antigens are known for them. Specimen: PBMCs, sequenced either directly or after in vitro stimulation (not recorded which). The receptors here all came from a human donor in good health (CMV status not recorded). Some clones in this sample may be carry-over from other donors' samples.

The chain links TRBV29-1 to TRBJ2-6; D uncertain. Germline CDR1 is SQVTM and CDR2 is ANQGSEA. The CDR3 has 13 amino acids. The V and J ends lost 4 bases and 4 bases respectively, with 8 bases between them. CDR3 loop: CSVGMGGANVLTF. CDR3 bases: TGCAGCGTTGGGATGGGAGGGGCCAACGTCCTGACTTTC.

This chain joins TRBV2 and TRBJ2-1; 7 bases agree with TRBD2. The CDR3 totals 14 residues. Losses at the gene ends were 4 bases for V and 3 bases for J; bases not matched to a gene: 3. In germline, CDR1 is SNHLY, CDR2 FYNNEI. CDR3 sequence (DNA): TGTGCCAGCAGTGGGAGGGACTACTACAATGAGCAGTTCTTC. It is translated as CASSGRDYYNEQFF.

V usage is TRBV7-4 and J usage is TRBJ2-7, with D possibly being TRBD2 (6 bases). Trimming took off 5 bases at V and 3 bases at J, with 14 bases between the two ends. Per the germline V gene, CDR1 is SGHVT and CDR2 is SQSDAQ. The CDR3 runs 14 residues. CDR3 region: CASSRYFGGYEQYF. CDR3 bases: TGTGCCAGCAGCCGGTACTTCGGGGGCTACGAGCAGTACTTC.

This clonotype was counted only a few times. V gene TRBV29-1 combines with J gene TRBJ2-1, with D possibly being TRBD2 (6 bases). Trimming stripped 4 bases from V and 7 bases from J, with 14 bases between. Looked up from germline, CDR1 is SQVTM and CDR2 is ANQGSEA. The CDR3 has 13 residues. This chain's CDR3 is CSVVGTWGNEQFF. CDR3 DNA: TGCAGCGTTGTCGGGACTTGGGGGAATGAGCAGTTCTTC.

This chain uses TRBV6-6 with TRBJ2-1; TRBD2 is a possible D gene (7 bases). The germline V gene encodes CDR1 MNHNY and CDR2 SVGAGI (reference sequence). The ends were cut back, 5 bases at V and 3 bases at J, with 17 bases in the middle. This CDR3 region has 16 residues. This CDR3 is CASSVRAGADYNEQFF. Here the CDR3 DNA reads TGTGCCAGCAGTGTTCGGGCGGGGGCCGACTACAATGAGCAGTTCTTC.

This clonotype was found a few times. The chain couples TRBV15 to TRBJ1-5, with 7 positions matching TRBD1. Germline V gene lookup returns CDR1 LNHNV and CDR2 YYDKDF (reference sequence). There are 19 residues in the CDR3. Germline trimming cut 1 base from V and 0 bases from J; bases unmatched to any gene: 12. CDR3 loop: CATSRAKPGTENSNQPQHF. CDR3 bases: TGTGCCACCAGCAGAGCCAAACCAGGGACAGAGAATAGCAATCAGCCCCAGCATTTT.

This clonotype was seen only a few times. V and J are TRBV11-2 and TRBJ2-1, with 12 bases that match TRBD2. The junction had 4 bases not matched to a gene; V was cut back by 0 bases and J by 1 base. Germline assignment: CDR1 SGHAT and CDR2 FQNNGV. The CDR3 covers 18 residues. This CDR3 is CASSLDWTSGTSYNEQFF. The CDR3 bases are TGTGCCAGCAGCTTAGATTGGACTAGCGGGACTTCCTACAATGAGCAGTTCTTC.

On this clonotype itself: A read error may explain this, as a much larger clone is one base away. The genes are TRBV7-2 and TRBJ2-1; no clear D. Germline lookup yields CDR1 SGHTA and CDR2 FQGNSA. This CDR3 comprises 17 residues. Trimming removed 2 bases at V and 0 bases at J, with 14 bases between. The CDR3 loop reads CASSLYSPLISYNEQFF. In nucleotides, the CDR3 is TGTGCCAGCAGCTTATACAGTCCCCTCATCTCCTACAATGAGCAGTTCTTC.

This clonotype was seen a handful of times. The genes are TRBV7-2 and TRBJ2-7, with TRBD2 as a possible D gene (5 bases). V lost 0 bases and J lost 0, with 9 bases in between. The length of the CDR3 is 15 residues. Germline V lookup: CDR1 SGHTA, CDR2 FQGNSA. CDR3 nucleotide sequence: TGTGCCAGCAGCTTAGCCCCGGGGTCCTCCTACGAGCAGTACTTC. This translates into CASSLAPGSSYEQYF. Looking up the rest from reference TRBV7-2 and TRBJ2-7 gives the full variable domain: GAGVSQSPSNKVTEKGKDVELRCDPISGHTALYWYRQSLGQGLEFLIYFQGNSAPDKSGLPSDRFSAERTGGSVSTLTIQRTQQEDSAVYLCASSLAPGSSYEQYFGPGTRLTVT.

The rearrangement uses TRBV14 and TRBJ2-5; 9 nucleotides agree with TRBD2. V trimming: 5 bases; J trimming: 1 base; junction bases outside the gene matches: 8. This CDR3 comprises 16 residues. Germline V gene data show CDR1 as SGHDN and CDR2 as FVKESK. CDR3 in DNA: TGTGCCAGCAGCAGAATAGCGGGGGCCATCCAAGAGACCCAGTACTTC. Translating gives CASSRIAGAIQETQYF.

This clonotype was observed at least ten times. The chain uses TRBV7-6 and TRBJ2-5, with 9 positions matching TRBD1. Germline V gene lookup returns CDR1 SGHVS and CDR2 FNYEAQ. With V trimmed by 6 bases and J by 5 bases, 4 bases remained unmatched. This CDR3 contains 13 residues. The CDR3 nucleotides are TGTGCCAGCAGGCAACAGGGGGCGGAGACCCAGTACTTC. Protein: CASRQQGAETQYF.

CDR3: CAISEHPGDTDTQYF. The CDR3 DNA is TGTGCCATCAGTGAGCACCCGGGGGACACAGATACGCAGTATTTT. This chain connects TRBV10-3 to TRBJ2-3; D may be TRBD2 (6 bases). The CDR3 loop spans 15 amino acids. CDR1 is ENHRY, CDR2 SYGVKD, per germline. V was pared by 2 bases and J by 2 bases, with 11 bases between.

This clonotype has a count of ten or more. This chain connects TRBV7-2 to TRBJ2-1, with 9 bases that match TRBD1. The CDR3 runs to 16 residues. The V gene end was trimmed by 2 bases and the J gene end by 4 bases; junction bases not matched to a gene: 6. Per germline, CDR1 SGHTA and CDR2 FQGNSA. Here the CDR3 DNA reads TGTGCCAGCAGCTTACCTGGGACAGGGCTGTACAATGAGCAGTTCTTC. Protein: CASSLPGTGLYNEQFF.

The table lists this clonotype with many counts. This chain joins TRBV7-9 and TRBJ1-5, with D maybe TRBD1 (6 bases). The germline CDR1 and CDR2 sequences are SEHNR and FQNEAQ (reference sequence). V was shortened by 1 base and J by 2 bases, with 6 bases between the two germline ends. This CDR3 region has 14 residues. CDR3 residues: CASSLDRGNQPQHF. The CDR3 region has the DNA TGTGCCAGCAGCTTAGACAGGGGCAATCAGCCCCAGCATTTT.

V and J are TRBV7-2 and TRBJ2-7; TRBD2 agrees at 8 bases. The V segment lost 1 base and the J segment 6 bases; nucleotides outside the gene matches: 5. This CDR3 is 14 amino acids long. The V gene's germline CDR1 is SGHTA and CDR2 FQGNSA. CDR3 region: CASSLGREGPEQYF. The CDR3 region has the DNA TGTGCCAGCAGCTTAGGACGGGAGGGCCCCGAGCAGTACTTC.

Many counts were recorded for this clonotype. The V gene is TRBV7-9, the J gene TRBJ2-3, with a possible D match to TRBD2 (6 bases). CDR3 length: 16 amino acids. CDR1 SEHNR and CDR2 FQNEAQ come from the germline V gene (reference sequence). V was clipped by 2 bases and J by 4 bases, with 16 bases between them. In DNA, the CDR3 is TGTGCCAGCAGCTTACCGGGGGACCATGGGGCAGATACGCAGTATTTT. It codes for CASSLPGDHGADTQYF.